One and the same sample provided the 2 T cell receptor beta chains below, sequenced in a study of cytomegalovirus exposure and HLA in healthy donors. It was with 60 Vbeta and 13 Jbeta primers that the PCR ran. Clones were sequenced by immunoSEQ multiplex PCR, and TCRdb holds only the in-frame ones, with some missing. Of around 100,000 clones listed, roughly 80% are singletons. The sample was PBMCs. These receptors all stem from a man younger than 40 in good health and CMV-seropositive.

This chain connects TRBV6-5 to TRBJ1-1, with TRBD1 identical over 10 bases. Per germline, CDR1 MNHEY and CDR2 SVGAGI. The CDR3 length is 13 residues. Losses at the gene ends were 6 bases for V and 6 bases for J; bases not matched to a gene: 4. The CDR3 nucleotides read TGTGCCAGCAGAAGAGGACAGGGGGCTGAAGCTTTCTTT. Translation: CASRRGQGAEAFF.

The rearrangement uses TRBV7-9 and TRBJ2-7, with D perhaps TRBD1 (6 bases). Germline lookup yields CDR1 SEHNR and CDR2 FQNEAQ (reference sequence). V was shortened by 7 bases and J by 3 bases, with 19 bases between the two germline ends. This CDR3 has 15 residues. CDR3 residues: CASKINRGHNYEQYV. The DNA for the CDR3 is TGTGCCAGCAAGATTAATCGGGGACACAACTACGAGCAGTACGTC.